The rows below give T cell receptor beta chains drawn from one sample of a study of blood T cell repertoires in COVID-19. Profiling relied on immunoSEQ multiplex PCR, and the TCRdb table lists in-frame clones only, not all of them. The sample consists of under 85,000 clones, about 85% of them appearing once. The specimen sequenced was peripheral blood. These TCRs come from a man aged 80 or over with acute or convalescent COVID-19. Both conserved end residues are part of each CDR3. The D gene is left open where the match is weak. Clone size is stated in some rows and not others, as once, few, many or a class when expanded.

CDR3aa	CDR3nt	d_gene	v_gene	abundance	j_gene
CASSVTFSRSSYNEQFF	TGTGCCAGCAGTGTTACCTTTTCTCGGAGCTCCTACAATGAGCAGTTCTTC	.	TRBV6-1	.	TRBJ2-1
CAWSVRTGSSYNSPLHF	TGTGCCTGGAGTGTACGTACAGGAAGCTCCTATAATTCACCCCTCCACTTT	.	TRBV30	.	TRBJ1-6
CAAGDSYGYTF	TGCGCCGCAGGGGACAGCTATGGCTACACCTTC	TRBD1	TRBV5-1	.	TRBJ1-2
CASRPSGGEETQYF	TGTGCCAGCAGACCCTCAGGGGGCGAAGAGACCCAGTACTTC	TRBD1	TRBV9	few	TRBJ2-5
CASSQAGGVADTQYF	TGCGCCAGCAGCCAAGCGGGAGGGGTAGCAGATACGCAGTATTTT	TRBD2	TRBV4-1	.	TRBJ2-3
CASSVGLAGLIDTQYF	TGTGCCAGCAGCGTAGGACTAGCGGGGCTAATAGATACGCAGTATTTT	TRBD2	TRBV9	.	TRBJ2-3
CASSLSTSGPSSYEQYF	TGCGCCAGCAGCTTGTCGACTAGCGGGCCCAGCTCCTACGAGCAGTACTTC	TRBD2	TRBV5-1	.	TRBJ2-7
CASSPWGGRDTEAFF	TGTGCCAGCAGTCCCTGGGGAGGGAGGGACACTGAAGCTTTCTTT	.	TRBV28	.	TRBJ1-1
CSVGGYLWGGYTF	TGCAGCGTGGGAGGTTATCTTTGGGGTGGCTACACCTTC	.	TRBV29-1	.	TRBJ1-2
CASSRRLQGAGLNEKLFF	TGTGCCAGCAGCCGACGGCTACAGGGAGCGGGGCTAAATGAAAAACTGTTTTTT	.	TRBV5-5	.	TRBJ1-4
CASSLGVRTGGGEQFF	TGTGCCAGCAGCTTAGGTGTGCGGACAGGGGGTGGGGAGCAGTTCTTC	TRBD1	TRBV7-8	.	TRBJ2-1
CSATRGAGELFF	TGCAGCGCGACCAGGGGCGCCGGGGAGCTGTTTTTT	.	TRBV29-1	.	TRBJ2-2
CASSVGGDASYEQYF	TGTGCCAGCAGCGTAGGAGGAGACGCCTCCTACGAGCAGTACTTC	.	TRBV9	few	TRBJ2-7
CASSRQRAYEQFF	TGTGCCAGCAGTAGACAGCGGGCCTATGAGCAGTTCTTC	.	TRBV6-5	.	TRBJ2-1
CASSPGQRTDTQYF	TGTGCCAGCAGCCCTGGACAACGCACAGATACGCAGTATTTT	.	TRBV5-6	.	TRBJ2-3
CASRQDRYGYTF	TGTGCCAGTAGACAGGACCGCTATGGCTACACCTTC	.	TRBV19	.	TRBJ1-2
CASSENSLDEQFF	TGTGCCAGCAGTGAAAATAGCCTGGATGAGCAGTTCTTC	.	TRBV2	.	TRBJ2-1
CASSPLQGGEDGYTF	TGTGCCAGCTCACCTTTACAGGGGGGCGAGGATGGCTACACCTTC	TRBD1	TRBV18	once	TRBJ1-2
CASSFEGAGTSGGARYF	TGTGCCAGCAGCTTTGAAGGCGCTGGGACTAGCGGGGGGGCTCGGTACTTC	TRBD2	TRBV7-2	.	TRBJ2-7
CASSLDVLAGGLRQFF	TGTGCCAGCAGCTTAGATGTACTAGCGGGAGGGCTTAGGCAGTTCTTC	TRBD2	TRBV7-2	.	TRBJ2-1
CASSVTGVPEAFF	TGTGCCAGCAGCGTGACAGGGGTCCCTGAAGCTTTCTTT	TRBD1	TRBV28	.	TRBJ1-1
CASSPVSGYTEAFF	TGTGCCAGCTCACCTGTTTCGGGTTACACTGAAGCTTTCTTT	.	TRBV18	.	TRBJ1-1
CSVTRTGTEAFF	TGCAGCGTTACCCGGACAGGGACTGAAGCTTTCTTT	TRBD1	TRBV29-1	.	TRBJ1-1
CASMLAGANTGELFF	TGTGCCAGTATGCTAGCGGGAGCCAACACCGGGGAGCTGTTTTTT	TRBD2	TRBV19	.	TRBJ2-2
CAISTTVNYGYTF	TGTGCCATCAGTACGACAGTTAACTATGGCTACACCTTC	.	TRBV10-3	.	TRBJ1-2
CASSWGRQGNTEAFF	TGTGCCAGCAGCTGGGGCCGCCAGGGAAACACTGAAGCTTTCTTT	.	TRBV5-6	.	TRBJ1-1
CASSFFRGNNEQFF	TGTGCCAGCAGCTTTTTCAGGGGCAACAATGAGCAGTTCTTC	.	TRBV7-9	.	TRBJ2-1
CASSLGQEREKLFF	TGCGCCAGCAGCTTGGGACAGGAGAGGGAAAAACTGTTTTTT	.	TRBV5-1	.	TRBJ1-4
CASSSGHRTYEQYF	TGTGCCAGCAGCTCGGGCCACAGGACATACGAGCAGTACTTC	.	TRBV13	.	TRBJ2-7
CASSWAGQGNGYTF	TGCGCCAGCAGCTGGGCGGGACAGGGGAACGGCTACACCTTC	TRBD1	TRBV5-1	.	TRBJ1-2
CASSAANQETQYF	TGTGCCAGCTCAGCGGCGAATCAAGAGACCCAGTACTTC	.	TRBV18	.	TRBJ2-5
CASSQEPGQNQPQHF	TGTGCCAGCAGCCAAGAGCCGGGACAGAATCAGCCCCAGCATTTT	TRBD1	TRBV14	.	TRBJ1-5
CASSYPAYEQYF	TGTGCCAGCAGTTACCCGGCCTACGAGCAGTACTTC	.	TRBV6-2/TRBV6-3	.	TRBJ2-7
CASKDRGLGYTF	TGTGCCAGCAAGGACAGGGGGCTTGGCTACACCTTC	TRBD1	TRBV6-5	.	TRBJ1-2
CASTQAAYNYGYTF	TGCGCCAGCACTCAGGCAGCCTATAACTATGGCTACACCTTC	.	TRBV4-3	.	TRBJ1-2
CASSQDSEGQGTEAFF	TGCGCCAGCAGCCAAGATAGTGAGGGACAGGGGACTGAAGCTTTCTTT	TRBD1	TRBV4-3	.	TRBJ1-1